The rows below give T cell receptor beta chains drawn from one sample of a study of blood T cell repertoires in COVID-19. Here immunoSEQ multiplex PCR was the method, and the copy in TCRdb shows in-frame clones only, minus some. Among a few hundred thousand clones, 75% to 90% were seen once, and the ten largest hold 3.5% to 5.5%. Sequencing input: PBMCs or T cells enriched from blood (not recorded which). These receptor sequences come from a young woman who had recovered from COVID-19. Both conserved end residues are trimmed from each CDR3. Fields, in order: V gene, J gene, CDR3 protein.

TRBV4-1,TRBJ2-1,ASSQRGNTYNEQF
TRBV25-1,TRBJ1-2,ASSSTGGVYGYT
TRBV7-9,TRBJ1-4,ASSEARGSANEKLF
TRBV28,TRBJ2-7,ASSPAHREWQY
TRBV3-1/TRBV3-2,TRBJ2-2,ASSPQGRGAFAGELF
TRBV7-9,TRBJ2-1,ASSPSGNEQF
TRBV7-9,TRBJ2-7,ASSLGPGQGLLGQY
TRBV24-1,TRBJ1-1,ATSDWGGSGAF
TRBV19,TRBJ2-7,ATTGTGVSEQY
TRBV28,TRBJ1-1,ASSSDEGRNTEAF
TRBV7-9,TRBJ2-7,ASSSLRGSSEQY
TRBV2,TRBJ2-2,ASNRDYRTPKPTGELF
TRBV6-2/TRBV6-3,TRBJ2-1,ASSLRIASGYNEQF
TRBV9,TRBJ2-7,ASSVAEVGEQY
TRBV2,TRBJ1-2,ASSEAAPVVYYGYT
TRBV24-1,TRBJ1-1,ATSDFGRGQAF
TRBV29-1,TRBJ2-3,SVEGGERSTDTQY
TRBV27,TRBJ2-7,ASTRGYEQY
TRBV19,TRBJ1-1,ASSIAGQGMNTEAF
TRBV10-3,TRBJ1-6,AISEDTVYSYNSPLH
TRBV28,TRBJ2-1,ASSKLAGEPDGEQF
TRBV11-2,TRBJ2-1,ASSEIAGGHNEQF
TRBV4-1,TRBJ2-1,ASSQIGGLYNEQF
TRBV15,TRBJ2-5,ATSREYSQGETQY
TRBV4-2,TRBJ2-6,ASSQDEGVGANVLT
TRBV11-2,TRBJ2-1,ASSLMDSSYNEQF
TRBV14,TRBJ1-5,ASSQVYTGPQH
TRBV12-3/TRBV12-4,TRBJ1-1,ASSQLGGTEAF
TRBV5-6,TRBJ2-1,ASSSVEIAATKGNEQF
TRBV28,TRBJ2-3,ASSFLASGISDTQY
TRBV7-2,TRBJ1-2,ASSLVGAASNYGYT
TRBV19,TRBJ2-1,ASTSTWSSYNEQF
TRBV28,TRBJ2-7,ASSPQQGLGQY
TRBV27,TRBJ2-1,ASSLYGDSAYNEQF
TRBV3-1/TRBV3-2,TRBJ1-4,ASSRSYGEKLF
TRBV11-2,TRBJ2-3,ASSLWGTSGRAGADTQY
TRBV19,TRBJ2-3,ASNGRAFGPDTQY
TRBV19,TRBJ2-1,ASSTSRTSGRIGEQF
TRBV11-3,TRBJ2-1,ASSLRGVGNEQF
TRBV7-2,TRBJ1-2,ASSLETGGGYGYT
TRBV28,TRBJ2-7,ASSPDRFPTYEQY
TRBV5-1,TRBJ1-1,ASSITGLNTEAF
TRBV27,TRBJ2-7,ASSLEASGGARPYEQY
TRBV6-5,TRBJ2-5,ASRPDRDRTQY
TRBV30,TRBJ2-1,AWIPQNAGEYNEQF
TRBV7-8,TRBJ1-4,ASSLAGQATSNEKLF
TRBV2,TRBJ2-7,ASTDGGPRDEQY
TRBV10-1,TRBJ2-1,ASSGGTSGKRSYNEQF
TRBV7-8,TRBJ1-2,ASSPGSYGYT
TRBV27,TRBJ1-1,ASSLSGGGTEAF
TRBV28,TRBJ2-7,ASSSTSGRFYEQY
TRBV27,TRBJ2-7,ASSYTRRTTYEQY
TRBV4-2,TRBJ1-5,ASSQDKGSRDRGGNQPQH
TRBV2,TRBJ1-2,ASSDEGYGYT
TRBV6-2/TRBV6-3,TRBJ1-4,ASSFFGPGQGVLANEKLF